These 20 T cell receptor beta chains originate from one sample sequenced in a study of blood T cells in healthy people across ages (dated by TCRdb to the mid-2010s). The library was generated by 5' RACE. For sequencing, an Illumina HiSeq 2500 was employed. The second PCR ran for roughly 7 to 12 cycles and used a J-beta primer mix along with a sample-barcoded 5' primer. TCRdb trimmed public reads at Q25 via fastp, called clones via MiXCR and kept in-frame beta chains. Entries are consolidated by CDR3 protein sequence, retaining the most common genes and DNA. The sample records hundreds of thousands of distinct CDR3 sequences, roughly 32% of which are singletons. Together, the top ten hold approximately 15% of the sample. Source material: blood. The receptors were gathered from a woman of 80 years or more in good health. Donor details come from another sample of the same person, matched by shared clones.

This clonotype occurred many times. The J gene is TRBJ2-1, the V gene TRBV7-9; 8 bases match TRBD1. This CDR3 has 17 residues. V lost 5 bases to trimming and J lost 4 bases; unmatched junction nucleotides: 13. Germline lookup yields CDR1 SEHNR and CDR2 FQNEAQ (reference sequence). The CDR3 sequence: CASSKPPQGATYNEQFF. CDR3 in DNA: TGTGCCAGCAGCAAACCCCCCCAGGGGGCGACTTACAATGAGCAGTTCTTC.

CDR3: CASSRGGPNTEAFF. The CDR3 DNA follows: TGTGCCAGCTCACGAGGGGGGCCGAACACTGAAGCTTTCTTT. The V and J genes are TRBV18 and TRBJ1-1; a weak D match, TRBD1 (6 bases). The germline V gene encodes CDR1 KGHSH and CDR2 LQKENI. This CDR3 comprises 14 residues. The V and J ends lost 4 bases and 1 base respectively, with 10 bases between them.

This clonotype was seen many times. The chain links TRBV20-1 to TRBJ1-2; TRBD1 matches at 10 bases. Losses at the gene ends were 5 bases for V and 0 bases for J; bases not matched to a gene: 6. The germline gives CDR1 DFQATT, CDR2 SNEGSKA (reference sequence). This CDR3 comprises 15 residues. The CDR3, as DNA: TGCAGTGCTTCCGGGACAGGGGACACTAACTATGGCTACACCTTC. This gives the protein CSASGTGDTNYGYTF.

The chain combines TRBV24-1 with TRBJ1-5; D remains unclear. The CDR3 sequence is 13 residues long. The germline V gene has CDR1 KGHDR and CDR2 SFDVKD. The V end was cut by 0 bases, the J end by 9 bases, with 8 bases between. The CDR3: CATSDLYPGPQHF. CDR3 DNA sequence: TGTGCCACCAGTGATTTGTATCCGGGGCCCCAGCATTTT.

This clonotype was counted ten times or more. This chain joins TRBV12-3 or TRBV12-4 and TRBJ2-7, with 9 bases fitting TRBD1. V shed 6 bases and J 5 bases; nucleotides not matched to a gene: 11. The CDR3 consists of 15 residues. As DNA, the CDR3 is TGTGCCAGCAGATATTCCGGGACAGGGTTCCACGAGCAGTACTTC. Encoded protein: CASRYSGTGFHEQYF.

In its sample, this clonotype was seen many times. Given a much more abundant clone one base away, this may be a read error. J is TRBJ2-1 and V is TRBV20-1; 9 nucleotides align to TRBD2. V lost 1 base, J lost 7 bases, and 5 bases stayed unmatched. CDR1 is DFQATT and CDR2 is SNEGSKA in the germline V gene (reference sequence). This CDR3 contains 14 residues. CDR3 in DNA: TGCAGTGCTAGAGGTGGCGGGGGGGGGAATGAGCAGTTCTTC. This sequence encodes CSARGGGGGNEQFF.

A word on this clonotype: With a much larger clone just one base away, this may be a read error. CDR3 sequence (DNA): TGTGCCAGCATCCCAGGGCGCGATGAGCAGTTCTTC. It yields the protein CASIPGRDEQFF. J is TRBJ2-1 and V is TRBV2; D possibly corresponds to TRBD1 (5 bases). This CDR3 region has 12 residues. With 7 bases removed from V and 8 bases from J, the gap between germline ends came to 12 bases. Germline V lookup: CDR1 SNHLY, CDR2 FYNNEI.

The sample holds many counts of this clonotype. V usage is TRBV5-6 and J usage is TRBJ1-5, with 7 positions matching TRBD1. J lost 4 bases, V lost 0 bases, and 7 bases had no gene match. Germline V lookup: CDR1 SGHDT, CDR2 YYEEEE. This CDR3 has 16 amino acids. This CDR3 is CASSLARGSRNQPQHF. DNA of the CDR3: TGTGCCAGCAGCTTGGCCAGGGGGAGTAGGAATCAGCCCCAGCATTTT. Together with reference TRBV5-6 and TRBJ1-5, the CDR3 gives the full variable domain: DAGVTQSPTHLIKTRGQQVTLRCSPKSGHDTVSWYQQALGQGPQFIFQYYEEEERQRGNFPDRFSGHQFPNYSSELNVNALLLGDSALYLCASSLARGSRNQPQHFGDGTRLSIL.

This clonotype has a count of ten or more. The chain has TRBV7-2 and TRBJ2-7, with 8 bases aligning to TRBD1. The germline V gene has CDR1 SGHTA and CDR2 FQGNSA. This CDR3 region has 14 residues. J gave up 4 bases and V 2 bases, and 4 bases lay outside the gene matches. Here the CDR3 reads CASSLSGQVYEQYF. CDR3 nucleotides: TGTGCCAGCAGCTTATCGGGACAGGTTTACGAGCAGTACTTC. Looking up the rest from reference TRBV7-2 and TRBJ2-7 gives the full variable domain: GAGVSQSPSNKVTEKGKDVELRCDPISGHTALYWYRQSLGQGLEFLIYFQGNSAPDKSGLPSDRFSAERTGGSVSTLTIQRTQQEDSAVYLCASSLSGQVYEQYFGPGTRLTVT.

In this sample, this clonotype turned up a few times. The gene calls are TRBV30 and TRBJ1-6, with D maybe TRBD1 (5 bases). The V and J ends lost 1 base and 8 bases respectively, with 9 bases between them. Per the germline V gene, CDR1 is GTSNPN and CDR2 is SVGIG (reference sequence). This CDR3 contains 13 residues. The CDR3 is CAWSEYRYSPLHF. Here the CDR3 DNA reads TGTGCCTGGAGTGAATACAGGTATTCACCCCTCCACTTT. The entire variable domain, with the rest obtained from reference TRBV30 and TRBJ1-6, is as follows: SQTIHQWPATLVQPVGSPLSLECTVEGTSNPNLYWYRQAAGRGLQLLFYSVGIGQISSEVPQNLSASRPQDRQFILSSKKLLLSDSGFYLCAWSEYRYSPLHFGNGTRLTVT.

In its sample, this clonotype was seen many times. The chain has TRBV7-3 and TRBJ2-1; a possible D gene is TRBD1 (7 bases). V was shortened by 4 bases and J by 7 bases, with 20 bases between the two germline ends. CDR3 length: 16 amino acids. Germline V gives CDR1 SGHTA, CDR2 FQGTGA. The CDR3 spells CASSSRHSGGKNEQFF. The DNA for the CDR3 is TGTGCCAGCAGCTCGCGCCATTCAGGGGGGAAAAATGAGCAGTTCTTC.

On this clonotype itself: A much more abundant neighbour one base away suggests this may be a read error. CDR3 sequence reads: CASRLRQTNQPQHF. CDR3 nucleotide sequence: TGTGCCAGCAGGTTGCGACAGACAAATCAGCCCCAGCATTTT. V and J are TRBV12-3 or TRBV12-4 and TRBJ1-5; tentative D call: TRBD1 (5 bases). Trimming shortened V by 6 bases and J by 4 bases, and 13 bases separated the two germline ends. There are 14 residues in the CDR3.

There are many counts of this clonotype. The chain is built from TRBV7-2 and TRBJ2-1; no clear D gene. The V end was cut by 0 bases, the J end by 4 bases, with 10 bases between. Germline V lookup: CDR1 SGHTA, CDR2 FQGNSA. This CDR3 region has 15 residues. The CDR3 spells CASSLAHGSYNEQFF. The CDR3 nucleotides are TGTGCCAGCAGCTTAGCGCATGGCAGTTACAATGAGCAGTTCTTC.

The rearrangement joins TRBV6-5 to TRBJ1-5, with 11 bases identical to TRBD1. The ends lost 5 bases at V and 5 bases at J; junction bases unmatched: 5. Per the germline V gene, CDR1 is MNHEY and CDR2 is SVGAGI. There are 15 residues in the CDR3. The DNA of the CDR3 is TGTGCCAGCAGTAGGGGGACAGGGGGGGATCAGCCCCAGCATTTT. Translated, it gives CASSRGTGGDQPQHF.

This clonotype showed up just a few times. The rearrangement uses TRBV5-1 and TRBJ1-2; 7 positions match TRBD1. The germline V gene has CDR1 SGHRS and CDR2 YFSETQ. Germline trimming cut 5 bases from V and 6 bases from J; bases unmatched to any gene: 7. CDR3 size: 13 residues. The CDR3 spells CASSPDRVDGYTF. DNA of the CDR3: TGCGCCAGCAGTCCTGACAGGGTGGATGGCTACACCTTC.

This clonotype turned up a few times. The chain uses TRBV27 and TRBJ1-5, with 9 positions matching TRBD1. The J segment lost 0 bases and the V segment lost 3 bases, leaving 12 bases of the junction unmatched. The V gene's germline CDR1 is MNHEY and CDR2 SMNVEV (reference sequence). The CDR3 covers 19 residues. CDR3 region: CASSLRPGQGRYSNQPQHF. The CDR3 bases are TGTGCCAGCAGTTTGCGCCCGGGACAGGGAAGATATAGCAATCAGCCCCAGCATTTT.

The chain has TRBV19 and TRBJ1-6; the D gene is possibly TRBD1 (5 bases). Germline V CDR1 and CDR2: LNHDA, SQIVND (reference sequence). V lost 7 bases and J lost 14, with 18 bases in between. CDR3 length: 13 residues. CDR3: CASMSSVGGTLHF. The DNA of the CDR3 is TGTGCCAGTATGTCGTCAGTCGGGGGAACCCTCCACTTT.

This clonotype was found a few times. The chain employs TRBV4-3 and TRBJ2-7; 9 bases align to TRBD1. Trimming removed 4 bases from V and 3 bases from J; junction bases left unmatched: 4. Looked up from germline, CDR1 is LGHNA and CDR2 is YSLEER. This CDR3 has 14 amino acids. The CDR3 reads CASSPGTGNYEQYF. Written as DNA, the CDR3 is TGCGCCAGCAGCCCCGGGACAGGGAACTACGAGCAGTACTTC.

Many counts were recorded for this clonotype. The J gene is TRBJ2-3, the V gene TRBV29-1; maybe TRBD2 (5 bases). This CDR3 is 15 amino acids long. Germline-derived CDR1 and CDR2 are SQVTM and ANQGSEA. The V gene lost 1 base and the J gene lost 6 bases, with 17 bases spanning the gap. The CDR3 here is CSVEAGMKAADTQYF. CDR3 nucleotides: TGCAGCGTTGAAGCGGGGATGAAAGCGGCCGATACGCAGTATTTT.

This clonotype was seen ten or more times. The V and J genes are TRBV4-1 and TRBJ2-7; possibly TRBD1 for D (7 bases). This CDR3 region has 15 residues. CDR1 and CDR2 (germline): MGHRA, YSYEKL. Trimming pared 1 base from V and 3 bases from J, leaving 13 bases between. The CDR3 DNA reads TGCGCCAGCAGCCAAGGGGCGGGACAGAACTACGAGCAGTACTTC. Translating it yields CASSQGAGQNYEQYF.